This is a list of T cell receptor beta chains from one sample in a study of OX40 agonist ivuxolimab in advanced cancers. Measured with immunoSEQ multiplex PCR; TCRdb has only the in-frame clones, and not every one. This sample has roughly 42,000 clones, with 86% found just once. The sample here was CD4+ or CD8+ T cells sorted from blood, taken in a trial of the OX40 agonist ivuxolimab. Receptors were obtained from an adult with an advanced solid tumor such as melanoma, head and neck, liver or kidney cancer. Each CDR3 is given with its conserved first and last residue. The D gene is left open where the match is weak.

>TRBJ1-1|NA|TRBV25-1
CASNEGGSLNTEAFF
>TRBJ2-2|NA|TRBV9
CASSVRPGELFF
>TRBJ1-2|NA|TRBV7-2
CASSHLEQYEGYTF
>TRBJ2-7|TRBD1|TRBV4-3
CASSPGRGRTYEQYF
>TRBJ1-1|NA|TRBV19
CASREGGIDTEAFF
>TRBJ1-5|NA|TRBV6-6
CASRSWDGNQPQHF
>TRBJ2-2|NA|TRBV25-1
CASTPQGYGELFF
>TRBJ1-1|TRBD1|TRBV7-2
CASSLAFPGQGRTEAFF
>TRBJ2-1|NA|TRBV5-6
CASSLAPYRSNEQFF
>TRBJ2-2|NA|TRBV5-4
CASMLEEGLHGELFF
>TRBJ1-5|TRBD1|TRBV7-6
CASSLTTGLLNQPQHF
>TRBJ1-1|TRBD1|TRBV6-5
CASSYSRQGDTEAFF
>TRBJ2-1|TRBD2|TRBV25-1
CASSDVDSGGWNEQFF
>TRBJ1-2|NA|TRBV5-3
CARSQTCRVSYGYTF